This entry features one TCR beta chain sequence. The PCR was carried out with 60 Vbeta primers and 13 Jbeta primers. Method: immunoSEQ multiplex PCR; TCRdb's copy keeps in-frame clones and lacks some. The table records roughly 140,000 clones, 64% of them present only once. This CDR3 contains 16 residues. Germline lookup yields CDR1 SGHRS and CDR2 YFSETQ. V was pared by 4 bases and J by 3 bases, with 6 bases of the junction left unmatched. This entry comes from a study of cytomegalovirus exposure and HLA in healthy donors. The receptor was isolated from a woman aged 25 to 45 in good health and CMV-seropositive. Sequencing was performed on PBMCs. This chain joins TRBV5-1 and TRBJ2-2; 10 bases match TRBD2. The CDR3 DNA reads as TGCGCCAGCAGCGGAACCGGGACTAGCGACACCGGGGAGCTGTTTTTT. This translates into CASSGTGTSDTGELFF.